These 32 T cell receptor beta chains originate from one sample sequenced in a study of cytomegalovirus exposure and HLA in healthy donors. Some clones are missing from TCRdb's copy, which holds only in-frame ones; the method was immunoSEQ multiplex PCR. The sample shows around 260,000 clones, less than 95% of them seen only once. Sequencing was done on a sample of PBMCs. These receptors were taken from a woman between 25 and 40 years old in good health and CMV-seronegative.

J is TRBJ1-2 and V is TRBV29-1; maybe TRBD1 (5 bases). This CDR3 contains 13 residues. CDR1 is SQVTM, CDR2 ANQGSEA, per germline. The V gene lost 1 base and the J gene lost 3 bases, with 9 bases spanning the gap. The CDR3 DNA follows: TGCAGCGTTGAAGTCAGGGAGGACTATGGCTACACCTTC. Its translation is CSVEVREDYGYTF.

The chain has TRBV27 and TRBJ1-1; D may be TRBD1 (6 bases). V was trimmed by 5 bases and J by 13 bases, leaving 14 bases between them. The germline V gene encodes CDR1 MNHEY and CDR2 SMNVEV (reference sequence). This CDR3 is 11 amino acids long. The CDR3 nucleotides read TGTGCCAGCAGTAACCGGGACACTCTTTTCTTT. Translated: CASSNRDTLFF.

CDR3 in amino acids: CASSQQGAYNEQFF. The CDR3 nucleotides are TGTGCCAGCAGCCAACAGGGGGCTTACAATGAGCAGTTCTTC. The chain combines TRBV6-6 with TRBJ2-1; TRBD1 aligns across 9 bases. The germline gives CDR1 MNHNY, CDR2 SVGAGI (reference sequence). The CDR3 sequence is 14 residues long. With 6 bases clipped from V and 4 bases from J, the junction kept 4 bases outside the gene matches.

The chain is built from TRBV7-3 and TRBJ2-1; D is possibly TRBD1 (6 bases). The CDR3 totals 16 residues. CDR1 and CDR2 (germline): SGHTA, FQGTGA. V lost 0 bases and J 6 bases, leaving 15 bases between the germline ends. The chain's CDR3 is CASSLTPTGILNEQFF. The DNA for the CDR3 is TGTGCCAGCAGCTTAACTCCGACAGGAATACTCAATGAGCAGTTCTTC.

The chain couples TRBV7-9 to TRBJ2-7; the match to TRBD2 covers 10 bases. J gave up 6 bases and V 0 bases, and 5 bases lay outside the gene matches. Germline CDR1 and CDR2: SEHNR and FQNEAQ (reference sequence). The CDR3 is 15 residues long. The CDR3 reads CASSLAASGRIEQYF. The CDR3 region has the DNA TGTGCCAGCAGCTTAGCGGCTAGCGGGAGAATCGAGCAGTACTTC. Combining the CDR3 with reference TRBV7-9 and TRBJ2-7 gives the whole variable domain DTGVSQNPRHKITKRGQNVTFRCDPISEHNRLYWYRQTLGQGPEFLTYFQNEAQLEKSRLLSDRFSAERPKGSFSTLEIQRTEQGDSAMYLCASSLAASGRIEQYFGPGTRLTVT.

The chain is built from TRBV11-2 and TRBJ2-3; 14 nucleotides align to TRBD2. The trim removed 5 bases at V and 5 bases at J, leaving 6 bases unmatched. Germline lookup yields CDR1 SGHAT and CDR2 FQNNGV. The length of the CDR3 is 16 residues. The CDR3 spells CASSPGLAGVGDTQYF. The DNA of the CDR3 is TGTGCCAGCAGCCCGGGACTAGCGGGAGTGGGAGATACGCAGTATTTT.

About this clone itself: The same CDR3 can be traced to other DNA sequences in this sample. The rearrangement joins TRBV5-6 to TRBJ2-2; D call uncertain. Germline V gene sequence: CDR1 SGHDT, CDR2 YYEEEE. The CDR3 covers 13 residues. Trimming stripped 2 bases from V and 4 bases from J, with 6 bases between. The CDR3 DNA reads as TGTGCCAGCAGCTTTGGGCGCACCGGGGAGCTGTTTTTT. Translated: CASSFGRTGELFF.

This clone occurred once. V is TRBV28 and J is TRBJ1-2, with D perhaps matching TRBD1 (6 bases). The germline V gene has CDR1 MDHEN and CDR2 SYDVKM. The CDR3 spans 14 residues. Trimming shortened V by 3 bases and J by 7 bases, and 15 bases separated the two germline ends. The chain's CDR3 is CASSLAGGAGGYTF. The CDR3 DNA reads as TGTGCCAGCAGTTTGGCGGGGGGCGCCGGTGGCTACACCTTC.

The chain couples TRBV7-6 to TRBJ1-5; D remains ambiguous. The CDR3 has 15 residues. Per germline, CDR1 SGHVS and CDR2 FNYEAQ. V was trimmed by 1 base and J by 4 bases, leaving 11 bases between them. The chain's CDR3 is CASSLVPDANQPQHF. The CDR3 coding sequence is TGTGCCAGCAGCTTAGTTCCGGACGCTAATCAGCCCCAGCATTTT.

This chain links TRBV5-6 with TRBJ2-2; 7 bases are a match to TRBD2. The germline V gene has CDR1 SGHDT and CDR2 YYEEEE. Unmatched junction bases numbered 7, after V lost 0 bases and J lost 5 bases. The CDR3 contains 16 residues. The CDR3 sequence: CASSLVRGGPTGELFF. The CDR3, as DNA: TGTGCCAGCAGCTTGGTTAGGGGAGGGCCGACCGGGGAGCTGTTTTTT.

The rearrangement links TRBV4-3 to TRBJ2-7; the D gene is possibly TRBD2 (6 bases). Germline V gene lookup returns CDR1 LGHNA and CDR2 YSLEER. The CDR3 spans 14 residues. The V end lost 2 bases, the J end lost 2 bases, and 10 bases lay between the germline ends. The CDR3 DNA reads TGCGCCAGCAGCCAAATTAGCGGCCCCTACGAGCAGTACTTC. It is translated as CASSQISGPYEQYF.

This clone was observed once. DNA of the CDR3: TGTGCCAGCAGGTGGATCCGGGACAGGGCGAGTGAGGACGAAAAACTGTTTTTT. Its protein product is CASRWIRDRASEDEKLFF. The rearrangement uses TRBV27 and TRBJ1-4; 9 bases match TRBD1. Germline CDR1 MNHEY, CDR2 SMNVEV (reference sequence). The trim removed 6 bases at V and 8 bases at J, leaving 19 bases unmatched. The CDR3 extends over 18 amino acids.

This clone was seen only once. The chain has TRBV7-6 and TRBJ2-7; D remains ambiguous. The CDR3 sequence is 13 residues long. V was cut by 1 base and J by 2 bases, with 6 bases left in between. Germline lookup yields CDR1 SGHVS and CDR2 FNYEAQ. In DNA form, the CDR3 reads TGTGCCAGCAGCTTAGGGGAAACCTACGAGCAGTACTTC. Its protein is CASSLGETYEQYF.

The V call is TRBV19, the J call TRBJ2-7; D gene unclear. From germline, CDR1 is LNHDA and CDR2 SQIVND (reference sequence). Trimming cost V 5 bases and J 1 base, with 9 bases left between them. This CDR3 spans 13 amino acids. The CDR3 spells CASSYIGSYEQYF. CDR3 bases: TGTGCCAGTAGTTACATTGGTTCCTACGAGCAGTACTTC. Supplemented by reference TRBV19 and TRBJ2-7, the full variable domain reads DGGITQSPKYLFRKEGQNVTLSCEQNLNHDAMYWYRQDPGQGLRLIYYSQIVNDFQKGDIAEGYSVSREKKESFPLTVTSAQKNPTAFYLCASSYIGSYEQYFGPGTRLTVT.

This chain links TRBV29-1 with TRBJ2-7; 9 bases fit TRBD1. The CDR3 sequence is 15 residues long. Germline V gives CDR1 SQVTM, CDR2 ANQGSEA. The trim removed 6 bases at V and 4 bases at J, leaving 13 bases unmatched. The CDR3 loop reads CSVEMTGGRFYEQYF. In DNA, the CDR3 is TGCAGCGTCGAAATGACAGGGGGACGATTTTACGAGCAGTACTTC.

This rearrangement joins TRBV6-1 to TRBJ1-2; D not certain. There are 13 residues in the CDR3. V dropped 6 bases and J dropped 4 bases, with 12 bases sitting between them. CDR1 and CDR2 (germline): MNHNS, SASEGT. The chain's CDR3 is CASSDRSFYGYTF. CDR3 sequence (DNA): TGTGCCAGCAGCGACCGGTCGTTCTATGGCTACACCTTC.

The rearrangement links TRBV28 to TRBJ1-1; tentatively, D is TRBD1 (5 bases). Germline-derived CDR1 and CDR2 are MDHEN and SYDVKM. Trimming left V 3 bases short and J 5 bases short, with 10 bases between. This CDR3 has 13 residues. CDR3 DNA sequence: TGTGCCAGCAGTTTGAACGAGGGGACTGAAGCTTTCTTT. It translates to CASSLNEGTEAFF.

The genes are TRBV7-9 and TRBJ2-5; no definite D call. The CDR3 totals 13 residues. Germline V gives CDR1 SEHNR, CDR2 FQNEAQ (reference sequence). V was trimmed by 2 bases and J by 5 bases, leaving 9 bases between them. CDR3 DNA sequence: TGTGCCAGCAGCTTATCGTCGGTGGAGACCCAGTACTTC. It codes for CASSLSSVETQYF.

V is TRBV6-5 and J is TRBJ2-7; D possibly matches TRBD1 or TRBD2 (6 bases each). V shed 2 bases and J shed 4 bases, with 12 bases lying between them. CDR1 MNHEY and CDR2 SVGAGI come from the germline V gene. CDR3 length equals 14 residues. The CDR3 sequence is CASSYTGAGYEQYF. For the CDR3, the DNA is TGTGCCAGCAGTTACACGGGGGCAGGGTACGAGCAGTACTTC.

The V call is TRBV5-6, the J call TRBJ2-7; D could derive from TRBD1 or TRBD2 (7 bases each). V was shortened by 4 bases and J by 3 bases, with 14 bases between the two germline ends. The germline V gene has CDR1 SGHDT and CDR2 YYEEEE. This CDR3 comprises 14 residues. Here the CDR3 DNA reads TGTGCCAGCAGCCGGGGGGACAGAGGCTACGAGCAGTACTTC. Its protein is CASSRGDRGYEQYF.

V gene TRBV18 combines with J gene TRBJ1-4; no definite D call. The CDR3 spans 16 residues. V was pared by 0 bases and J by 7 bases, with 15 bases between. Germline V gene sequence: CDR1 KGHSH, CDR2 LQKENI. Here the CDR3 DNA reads TGTGCCAGCTCACCACCTTCGAGGTCTACCGGTGAAAAACTGTTTTTT. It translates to CASSPPSRSTGEKLFF.

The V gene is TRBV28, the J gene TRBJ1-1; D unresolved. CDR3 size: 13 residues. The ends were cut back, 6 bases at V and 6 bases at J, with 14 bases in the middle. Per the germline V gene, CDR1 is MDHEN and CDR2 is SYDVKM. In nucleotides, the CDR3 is TGTGCCAGCAGATCCCGACGAGGGTCTGAAGCTTTCTTT. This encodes CASRSRRGSEAFF.

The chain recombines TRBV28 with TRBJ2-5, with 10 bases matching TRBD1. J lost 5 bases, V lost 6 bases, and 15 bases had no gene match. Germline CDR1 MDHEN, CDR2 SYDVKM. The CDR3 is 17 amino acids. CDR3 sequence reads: CASRKNSGQGRGETQYF. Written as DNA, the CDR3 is TGTGCCAGCAGAAAAAACTCGGGACAGGGGCGGGGGGAGACCCAGTACTTC.

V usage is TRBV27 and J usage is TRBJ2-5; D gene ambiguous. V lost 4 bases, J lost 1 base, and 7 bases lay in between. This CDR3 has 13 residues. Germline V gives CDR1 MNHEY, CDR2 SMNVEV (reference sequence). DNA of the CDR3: TGTGCCAGCAGTTCCTACAGCCAAGAGACCCAGTACTTC. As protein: CASSSYSQETQYF.

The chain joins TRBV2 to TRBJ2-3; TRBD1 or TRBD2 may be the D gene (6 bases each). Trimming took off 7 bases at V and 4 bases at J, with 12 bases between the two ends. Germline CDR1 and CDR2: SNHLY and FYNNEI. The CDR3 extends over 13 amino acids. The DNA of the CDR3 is TGTGCCAGCATAAAGGGGGAGGCAGATACGCAGTATTTT. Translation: CASIKGEADTQYF.

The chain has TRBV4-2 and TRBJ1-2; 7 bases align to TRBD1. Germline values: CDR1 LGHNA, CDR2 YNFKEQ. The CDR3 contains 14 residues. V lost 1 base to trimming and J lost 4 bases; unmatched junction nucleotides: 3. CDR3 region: CASSQGTGLYGYTF. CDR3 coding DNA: TGTGCCAGCAGCCAAGGGACAGGCCTCTATGGCTACACCTTC.

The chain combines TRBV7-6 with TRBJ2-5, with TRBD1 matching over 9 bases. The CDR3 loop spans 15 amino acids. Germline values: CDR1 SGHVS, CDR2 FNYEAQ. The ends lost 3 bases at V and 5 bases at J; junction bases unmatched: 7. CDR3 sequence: CASSLPTGGTETQYF. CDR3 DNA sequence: TGTGCCAGCAGCTTGCCGACAGGGGGTACGGAGACCCAGTACTTC.

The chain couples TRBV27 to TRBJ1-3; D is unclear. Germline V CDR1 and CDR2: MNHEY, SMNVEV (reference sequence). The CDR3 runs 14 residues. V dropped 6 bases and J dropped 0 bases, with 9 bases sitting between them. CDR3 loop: CASRSVFSGNTIYF. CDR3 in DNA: TGTGCCAGCAGGTCGGTGTTCTCTGGAAACACCATATATTTT.

In nucleotides, the CDR3 is TGCGCCAGCAGCCCTGGGGACAGGAACAATGAGCAGTTCTTC. It yields the protein CASSPGDRNNEQFF. The chain is built from TRBV5-1 and TRBJ2-1, with TRBD1 identical over 8 bases. Germline CDR1 reads SGHRS; CDR2 reads YFSETQ. There are 14 residues in the CDR3. V shed 4 bases and J 5 bases; nucleotides not matched to a gene: 5.

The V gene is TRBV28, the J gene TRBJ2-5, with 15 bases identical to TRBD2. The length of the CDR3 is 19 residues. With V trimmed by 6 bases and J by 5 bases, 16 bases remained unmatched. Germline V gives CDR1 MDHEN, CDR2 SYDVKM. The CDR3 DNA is TGTGCCAGCAGGAATCTCCCCCCCGGGACTAGCGGGAGGTGGGAGACCCAGTACTTC. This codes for CASRNLPPGTSGRWETQYF.

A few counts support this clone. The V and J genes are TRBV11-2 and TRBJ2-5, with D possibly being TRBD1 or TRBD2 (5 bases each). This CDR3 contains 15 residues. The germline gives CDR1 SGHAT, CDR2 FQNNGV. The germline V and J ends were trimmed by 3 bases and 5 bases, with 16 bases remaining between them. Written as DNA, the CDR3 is TGTGCCAGCAGCTTGTCGTTGGGACGGGCGGAGACCCAGTACTTC. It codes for CASSLSLGRAETQYF.

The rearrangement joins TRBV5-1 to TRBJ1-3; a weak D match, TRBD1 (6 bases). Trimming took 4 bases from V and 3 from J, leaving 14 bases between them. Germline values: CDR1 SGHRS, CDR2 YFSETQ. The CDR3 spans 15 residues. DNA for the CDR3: TGCGCCAGCAGCCCCACAGGGTTGCTTGGAAACACCATATATTTT. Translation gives CASSPTGLLGNTIYF.